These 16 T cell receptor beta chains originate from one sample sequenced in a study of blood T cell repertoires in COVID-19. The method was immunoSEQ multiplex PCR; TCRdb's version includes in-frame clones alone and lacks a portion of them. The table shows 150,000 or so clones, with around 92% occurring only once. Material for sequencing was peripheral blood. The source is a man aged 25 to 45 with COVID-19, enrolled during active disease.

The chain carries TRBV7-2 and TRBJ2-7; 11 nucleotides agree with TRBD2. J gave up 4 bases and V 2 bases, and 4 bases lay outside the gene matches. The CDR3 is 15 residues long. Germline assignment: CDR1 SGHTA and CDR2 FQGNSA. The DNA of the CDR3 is TGTGCCAGCAGCTTAAGACTAGCGGGAACTTACGAGCAGTACTTC. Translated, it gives CASSLRLAGTYEQYF.

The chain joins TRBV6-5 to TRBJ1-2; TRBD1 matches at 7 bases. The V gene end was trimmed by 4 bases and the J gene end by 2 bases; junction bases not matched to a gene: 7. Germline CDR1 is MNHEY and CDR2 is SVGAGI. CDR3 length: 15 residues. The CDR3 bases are TGTGCCAGCAGTTTTAACAGGGGAATGAACTATGGCTACACCTTC. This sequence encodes CASSFNRGMNYGYTF.

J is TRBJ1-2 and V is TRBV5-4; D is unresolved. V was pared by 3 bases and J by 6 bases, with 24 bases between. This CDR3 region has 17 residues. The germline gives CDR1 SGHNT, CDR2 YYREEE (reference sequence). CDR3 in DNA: TGTGCCAGCAGCTCCTCGGTGAGATCCGGGATCGACAATGGCTACACCTTC. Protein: CASSSSVRSGIDNGYTF.

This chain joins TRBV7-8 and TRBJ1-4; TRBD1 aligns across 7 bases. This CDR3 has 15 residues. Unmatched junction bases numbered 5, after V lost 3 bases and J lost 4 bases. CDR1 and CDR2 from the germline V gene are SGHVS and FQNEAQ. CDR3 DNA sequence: TGTGCCAGCAGCTTGGGGGACAGAAATAATGAAAAACTGTTTTTT. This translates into CASSLGDRNNEKLFF. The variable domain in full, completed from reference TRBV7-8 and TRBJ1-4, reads GAGVSQSPRYKVAKRGQDVALRCDPISGHVSLFWYQQALGQGPEFLTYFQNEAQLDKSGLPSDRFFAERPEGSVSTLKIQRTQQEDSAVYLCASSLGDRNNEKLFFGSGTQLSVL.

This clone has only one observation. In DNA form, the CDR3 reads TGTGCCAGCTCCAATGGCGATACGCAGTATTTT. Amino acid sequence: CASSNGDTQYF. The chain couples TRBV7-3 to TRBJ2-3, with D unclear. Trimming removed 8 bases from V and 6 bases from J, with 9 bases in between. Germline V gene data show CDR1 as SGHTA and CDR2 as FQGTGA. The CDR3 is 11 amino acids.

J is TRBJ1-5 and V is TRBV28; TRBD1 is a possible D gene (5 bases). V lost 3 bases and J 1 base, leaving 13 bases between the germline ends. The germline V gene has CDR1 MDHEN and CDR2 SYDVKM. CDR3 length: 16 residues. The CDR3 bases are TGTGCCAGCAGTTTCAGGGAGGGGAAAAGCAATCAGCCCCAGCATTTT. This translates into CASSFREGKSNQPQHF.

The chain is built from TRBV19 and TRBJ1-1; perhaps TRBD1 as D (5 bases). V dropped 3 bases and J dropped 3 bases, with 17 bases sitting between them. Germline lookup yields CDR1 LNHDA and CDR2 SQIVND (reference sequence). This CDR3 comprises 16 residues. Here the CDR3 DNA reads TGTGCCAGTAGTATGGGGCAGGGCCCAGTCGACACTGAAGCTTTCTTT. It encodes CASSMGQGPVDTEAFF.

Here the CDR3 DNA reads TGCGCCAGCAGCCAGGGAGTGAGGCGCAATGAGCAGTTCTTC. It yields the protein CASSQGVRRNEQFF. The V call is TRBV4-1, the J call TRBJ2-1; perhaps TRBD2 as D (5 bases). This CDR3 is built from 14 residues. V dropped 3 bases and J dropped 6 bases, with 12 bases sitting between them. Per the germline V gene, CDR1 is MGHRA and CDR2 is YSYEKL.

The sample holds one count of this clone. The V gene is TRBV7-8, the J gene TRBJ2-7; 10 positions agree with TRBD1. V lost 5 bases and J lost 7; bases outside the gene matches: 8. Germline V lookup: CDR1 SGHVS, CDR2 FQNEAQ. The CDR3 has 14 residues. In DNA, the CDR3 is TGTGCCAGCAGCACCGACAGGGGGCCTAGGGAGCAGTACTTC. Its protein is CASSTDRGPREQYF. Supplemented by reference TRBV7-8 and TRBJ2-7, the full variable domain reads GAGVSQSPRYKVAKRGQDVALRCDPISGHVSLFWYQQALGQGPEFLTYFQNEAQLDKSGLPSDRFFAERPEGSVSTLKIQRTQQEDSAVYLCASSTDRGPREQYFGPGTRLTVT.

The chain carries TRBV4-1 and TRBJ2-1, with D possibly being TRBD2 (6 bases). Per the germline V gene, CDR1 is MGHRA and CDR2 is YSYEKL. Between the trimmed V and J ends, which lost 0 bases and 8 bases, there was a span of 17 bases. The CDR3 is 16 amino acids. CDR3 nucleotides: TGCGCCAGCAGCCAAGATGGCGGGGCACTACGGGATGAGCAGTTCTTC. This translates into CASSQDGGALRDEQFF.

The DNA of the CDR3 is TGTGCCAGCAGCAACGGGTGCAGTCGGGAGCAGTACTTC. It codes for CASSNGCSREQYF. V is TRBV21-1 and J is TRBJ2-7; TRBD2 is the table's D call and was not checked against the DNA. TRBV21-1 is deemed a pseudogene. This CDR3 is built from 13 residues.

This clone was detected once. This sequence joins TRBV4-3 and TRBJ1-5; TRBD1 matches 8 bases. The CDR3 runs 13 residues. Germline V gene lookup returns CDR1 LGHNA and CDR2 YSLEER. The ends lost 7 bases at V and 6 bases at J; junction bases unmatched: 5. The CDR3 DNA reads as TGCGCCAGCACGGACAGGGTCGGTCAGCCCCAGCATTTT. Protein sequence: CASTDRVGQPQHF.

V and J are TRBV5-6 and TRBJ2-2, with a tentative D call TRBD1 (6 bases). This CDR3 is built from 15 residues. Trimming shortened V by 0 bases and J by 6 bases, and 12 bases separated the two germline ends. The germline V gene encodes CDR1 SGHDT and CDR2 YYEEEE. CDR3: CASSLVAGVAGELFF. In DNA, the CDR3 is TGTGCCAGCAGCTTGGTGGCAGGGGTGGCCGGGGAGCTGTTTTTT.

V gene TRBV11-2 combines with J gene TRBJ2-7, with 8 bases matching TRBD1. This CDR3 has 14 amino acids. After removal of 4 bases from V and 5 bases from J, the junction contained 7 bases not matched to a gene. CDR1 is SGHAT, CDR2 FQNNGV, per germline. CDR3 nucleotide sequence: TGTGCCAGCAGCTCCATCAGGGGGCTTCACGAGCAGTACTTC. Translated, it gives CASSSIRGLHEQYF.

CDR3 nucleotides: TGTGCCAGCAGCGTCTCGGGACATAGGGATCAGCCCCAGCATTTT. Its protein is CASSVSGHRDQPQHF. The chain uses TRBV9 and TRBJ1-5; a possible D gene is TRBD1 (6 bases). Germline V gene sequence: CDR1 SGDLS, CDR2 YYNGEE. The CDR3 spans 15 residues. The ends were cut back, 2 bases at V and 5 bases at J, with 14 bases in the middle.

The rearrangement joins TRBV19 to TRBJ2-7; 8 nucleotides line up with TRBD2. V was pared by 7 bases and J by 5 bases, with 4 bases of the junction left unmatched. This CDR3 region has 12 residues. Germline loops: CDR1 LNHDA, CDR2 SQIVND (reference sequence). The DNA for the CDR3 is TGTGCCAGTACGGGAGGGTTTCACGAGCAGTACTTC. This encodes CASTGGFHEQYF.